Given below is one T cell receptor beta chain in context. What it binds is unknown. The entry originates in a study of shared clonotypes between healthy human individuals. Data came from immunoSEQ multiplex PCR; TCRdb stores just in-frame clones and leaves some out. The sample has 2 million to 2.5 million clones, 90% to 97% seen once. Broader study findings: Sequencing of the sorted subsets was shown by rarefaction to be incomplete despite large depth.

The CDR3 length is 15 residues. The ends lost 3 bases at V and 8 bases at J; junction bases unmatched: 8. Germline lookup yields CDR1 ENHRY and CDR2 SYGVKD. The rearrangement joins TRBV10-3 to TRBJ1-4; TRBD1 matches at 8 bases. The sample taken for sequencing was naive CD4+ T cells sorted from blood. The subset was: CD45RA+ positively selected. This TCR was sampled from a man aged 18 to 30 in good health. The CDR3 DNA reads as TGTGCCATCAGTGACGATCAGGGGGCGGCGGAAAAACTGTTTTTT. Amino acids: CAISDDQGAAEKLFF.